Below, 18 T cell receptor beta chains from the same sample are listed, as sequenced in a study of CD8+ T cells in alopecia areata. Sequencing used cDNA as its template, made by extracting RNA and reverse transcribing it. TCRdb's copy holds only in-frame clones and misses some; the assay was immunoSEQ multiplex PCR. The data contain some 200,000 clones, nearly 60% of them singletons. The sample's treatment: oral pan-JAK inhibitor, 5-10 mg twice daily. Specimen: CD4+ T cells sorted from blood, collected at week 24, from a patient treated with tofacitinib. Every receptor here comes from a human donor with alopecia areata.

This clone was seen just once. CDR3 region: CASSQGAEAFF. CDR3 DNA sequence: TGTGCCAGCAGTCAAGGGGCTGAAGCTTTCTTT. The V and J genes are TRBV6-5 and TRBJ1-1, with D perhaps matching TRBD1 (5 bases). CDR3 length: 11 amino acids. Between the trimmed V and J ends, which lost 5 bases and 6 bases, there was a span of 7 bases. Germline V gene lookup returns CDR1 MNHEY and CDR2 SVGAGI.

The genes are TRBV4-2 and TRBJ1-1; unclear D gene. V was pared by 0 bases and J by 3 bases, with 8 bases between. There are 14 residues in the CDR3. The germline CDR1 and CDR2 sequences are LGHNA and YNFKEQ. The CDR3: CASSQENTDTEAFF. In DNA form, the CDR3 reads TGTGCCAGCAGCCAAGAGAATACCGACACTGAAGCTTTCTTT.

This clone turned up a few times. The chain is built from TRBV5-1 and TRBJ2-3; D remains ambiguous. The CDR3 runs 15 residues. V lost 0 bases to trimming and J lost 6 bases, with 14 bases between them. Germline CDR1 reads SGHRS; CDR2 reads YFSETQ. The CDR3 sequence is CASSLEVGRSDTQYF. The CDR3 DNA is TGCGCCAGCAGCTTGGAGGTAGGGCGTTCGGATACGCAGTATTTT.

CDR3 in amino acids: CASRMKGARITEAFF. The CDR3 DNA reads TGTGCCAGCAGAATGAAGGGGGCCCGTATTACTGAAGCTTTCTTT. The chain uses TRBV28 and TRBJ1-1; 7 bases agree with TRBD1. The trim removed 6 bases at V and 5 bases at J, leaving 12 bases unmatched. The germline V gene encodes CDR1 MDHEN and CDR2 SYDVKM. The CDR3 loop spans 15 amino acids. Drawing the rest from reference TRBV28 and TRBJ1-1, the complete variable domain is DVKVTQSSRYLVKRTGEKVFLECVQDMDHENMFWYRQDPGLGLRLIYFSYDVKMKEKGDIPEGYSVSREKKERFSLILESASTNQTSMYLCASRMKGARITEAFFGQGTRLTVV.

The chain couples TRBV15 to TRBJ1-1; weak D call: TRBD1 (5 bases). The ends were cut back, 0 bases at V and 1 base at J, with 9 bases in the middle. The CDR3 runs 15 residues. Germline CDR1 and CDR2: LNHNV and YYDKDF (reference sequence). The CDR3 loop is CATSRDRGTNTEAFF. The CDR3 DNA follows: TGTGCCACCAGCAGAGATAGGGGCACGAACACTGAAGCTTTCTTT.

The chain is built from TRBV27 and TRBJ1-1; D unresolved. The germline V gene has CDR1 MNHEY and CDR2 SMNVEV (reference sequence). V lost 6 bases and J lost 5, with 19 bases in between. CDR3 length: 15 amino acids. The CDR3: CASSSKAWSGTEAFF. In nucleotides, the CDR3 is TGTGCCAGCAGCTCTAAGGCCTGGTCTGGAACTGAAGCTTTCTTT.

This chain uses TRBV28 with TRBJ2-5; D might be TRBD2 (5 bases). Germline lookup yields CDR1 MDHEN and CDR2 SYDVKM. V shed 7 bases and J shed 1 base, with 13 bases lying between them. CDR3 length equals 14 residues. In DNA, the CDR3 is TGTGCCAGCACCTTTACGAGCGGCCAAGAGACCCAGTACTTC. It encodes CASTFTSGQETQYF.

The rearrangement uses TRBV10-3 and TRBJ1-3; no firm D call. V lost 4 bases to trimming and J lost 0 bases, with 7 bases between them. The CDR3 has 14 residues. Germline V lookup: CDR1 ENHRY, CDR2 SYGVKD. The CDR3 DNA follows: TGTGCCATCAGTGTTAGCAACTCTGGAAACACCATATATTTT. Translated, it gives CAISVSNSGNTIYF.

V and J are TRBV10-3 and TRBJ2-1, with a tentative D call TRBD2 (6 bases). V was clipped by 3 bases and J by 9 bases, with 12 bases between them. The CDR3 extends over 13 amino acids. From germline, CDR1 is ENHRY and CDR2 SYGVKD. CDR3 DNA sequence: TGTGCCATCAGTGAAGGCGGGATGGCTGAGCAGTTCTTC. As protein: CAISEGGMAEQFF.

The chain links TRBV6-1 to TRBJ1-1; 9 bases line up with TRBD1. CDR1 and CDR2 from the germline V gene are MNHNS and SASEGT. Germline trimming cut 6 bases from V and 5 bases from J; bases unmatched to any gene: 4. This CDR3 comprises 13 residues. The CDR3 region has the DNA TGTGCCAGCAGGGGGACAGGGTATACTGAAGCTTTCTTT. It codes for CASRGTGYTEAFF.

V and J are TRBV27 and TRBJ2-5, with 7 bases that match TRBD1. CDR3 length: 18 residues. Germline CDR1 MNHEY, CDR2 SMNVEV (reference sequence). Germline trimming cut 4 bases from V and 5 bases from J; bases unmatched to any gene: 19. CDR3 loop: CASSSLGTAREAAETQYF. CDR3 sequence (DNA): TGTGCCAGCAGTTCTCTAGGGACAGCTCGAGAGGCGGCGGAGACCCAGTACTTC.

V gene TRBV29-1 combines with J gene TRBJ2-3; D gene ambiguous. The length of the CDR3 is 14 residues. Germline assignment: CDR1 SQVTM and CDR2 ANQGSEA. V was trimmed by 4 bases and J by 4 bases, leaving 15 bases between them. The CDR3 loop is CSVVPPSGADTQYF. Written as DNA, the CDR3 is TGCAGCGTTGTGCCCCCGTCAGGTGCAGATACGCAGTATTTT.

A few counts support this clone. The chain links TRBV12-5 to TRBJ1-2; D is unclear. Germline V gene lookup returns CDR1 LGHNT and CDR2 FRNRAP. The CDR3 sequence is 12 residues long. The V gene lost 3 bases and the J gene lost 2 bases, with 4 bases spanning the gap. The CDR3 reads CASGFSNYGYTF. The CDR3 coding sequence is TGTGCTAGTGGTTTCTCGAACTATGGCTACACCTTC.

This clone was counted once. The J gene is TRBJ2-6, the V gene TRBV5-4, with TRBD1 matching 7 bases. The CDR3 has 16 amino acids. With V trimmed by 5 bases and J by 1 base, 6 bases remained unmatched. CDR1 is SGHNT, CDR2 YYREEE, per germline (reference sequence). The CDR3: CASSTGVESGANVLTF. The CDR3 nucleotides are TGTGCCAGCAGTACAGGGGTCGAATCTGGGGCCAACGTCCTGACTTTC. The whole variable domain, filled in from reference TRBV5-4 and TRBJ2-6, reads ETGVTQSPTHLIKTRGQQVTLRCSSQSGHNTVSWYQQALGQGPQFIFQYYREEENGRGNFPPRFSGLQFPNYSSELNVNALELDDSALYLCASSTGVESGANVLTFGAGSRLTVL.

In nucleotides, the CDR3 is TGTGCCAGCAGCCCCAATCGAGGGAGGGGCCTGCAGTATTTT. Translated: CASSPNRGRGLQYF. The chain couples TRBV7-9 to TRBJ2-3, with 7 bases that match TRBD2. Germline V gives CDR1 SEHNR, CDR2 FQNEAQ (reference sequence). The CDR3 totals 14 residues. V was pared by 5 bases and J by 11 bases, with 13 bases of the junction left unmatched.

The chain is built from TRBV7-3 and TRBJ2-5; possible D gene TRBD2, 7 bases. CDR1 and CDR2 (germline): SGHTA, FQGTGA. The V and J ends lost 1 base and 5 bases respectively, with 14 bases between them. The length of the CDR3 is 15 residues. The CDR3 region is CASSLRVSGGETQYF. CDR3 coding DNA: TGTGCCAGCAGCTTAAGGGTTTCGGGGGGCGAGACCCAGTACTTC.

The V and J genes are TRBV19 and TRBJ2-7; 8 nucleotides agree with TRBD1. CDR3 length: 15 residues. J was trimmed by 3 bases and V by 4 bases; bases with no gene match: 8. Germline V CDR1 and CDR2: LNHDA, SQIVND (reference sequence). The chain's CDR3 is CASSNGQGGYYEQYF. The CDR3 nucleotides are TGTGCCAGTAGTAATGGACAGGGAGGCTACTACGAGCAGTACTTC.

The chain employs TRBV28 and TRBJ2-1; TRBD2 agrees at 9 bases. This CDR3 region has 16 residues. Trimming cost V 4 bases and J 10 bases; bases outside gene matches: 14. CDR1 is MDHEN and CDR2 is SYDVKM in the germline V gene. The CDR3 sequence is CASSSDSGRGREEQFF. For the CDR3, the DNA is TGTGCCAGCAGTTCTGATAGCGGGAGAGGGCGAGAGGAGCAGTTCTTC.